This T cell receptor beta chain was sequenced during a study of OX40 agonist ivuxolimab in advanced cancers. Here immunoSEQ multiplex PCR was the method, and the copy in TCRdb shows in-frame clones only, minus some. The repertoire consists of under 100,000 clones, with nearly 90% occurring once and the leading ten covering 0.72%. Trimming removed 1 base from V and 4 bases from J, with 10 bases in between. CDR3 size: 14 residues. Per germline, CDR1 LNHDA and CDR2 SQIVND (reference sequence). The V and J genes are TRBV19 and TRBJ1-1; no clear D. The receptor's source is an adult with an advanced solid tumor such as melanoma, head and neck, liver or kidney cancer. Sequences were derived from CD4+ or CD8+ T cells sorted from blood, sampled in a trial of the OX40 agonist ivuxolimab. The DNA of the CDR3 is TGTGCCAGTAGTATAGGAGGGAGGCCCACTGAAGCTTTCTTT. It yields the protein CASSIGGRPTEAFF.